These 30 T cell receptor beta chains originate from one sample sequenced in a study of cytomegalovirus exposure and HLA in healthy donors (dated by TCRdb to 2017 to 2019). The library was prepared using the immunoSEQ multiplex PCR assay. The multiplex PCR relied on a mix of 60 forward primers for TCR Vbeta segments and 13 reverse primers for TCR Jbeta segments. TCRdb took this table from immuneACCESS and kept in-frame rearrangements with V and J called. Such tables lack part of the clones; where checked against another copy, unresolved V genes explain under half of the gap, and the rest is unexplained. This sample comprises around 130,000 clones, 75% to 80% of them detected only once. The ten largest account for roughly 1% of the sample. Material: PBMCs. The source of these receptors is a woman in her sixties or seventies in good health and CMV-seronegative.

CDR3 region: CASSLTAGIYEQYF. CDR3 nucleotides: TGTGCCAGCAGCTTAACAGCGGGCATCTACGAGCAGTACTTC. This sequence joins TRBV11-2 and TRBJ2-7; TRBD2 is a possible D gene (6 bases). The CDR3 length is 14 residues. Germline V gene lookup returns CDR1 SGHAT and CDR2 FQNNGV. V was pared by 2 bases and J by 3 bases, with 11 bases between.

This clone was seen only a few times. This chain joins TRBV11-2 and TRBJ1-2, with unresolved D. V lost 1 base and J lost 4, with 7 bases in between. The germline CDR1 and CDR2 sequences are SGHAT and FQNNGV. This CDR3 contains 13 residues. CDR3 bases: TGTGCCAGCAGCTTAGGAACAGCCTATGGCTACACCTTC. As protein: CASSLGTAYGYTF.

The chain recombines TRBV19 with TRBJ2-6, with a possible D match to TRBD2 (5 bases). Germline V gene data show CDR1 as LNHDA and CDR2 as SQIVND (reference sequence). The CDR3 sequence is 13 residues long. Trimming left V 8 bases short and J 4 bases short, with 9 bases between. CDR3 coding DNA: TGTGCCAGTGGGCCGGGAGGGGCCAACGTCCTGACTTTC. Translating gives CASGPGGANVLTF.

This chain links TRBV5-1 with TRBJ2-7; 11 bases map to TRBD1. The germline CDR1 and CDR2 sequences are SGHRS and YFSETQ. Trimming took 3 bases from V and 7 from J; bases not matched to a gene: 9. This CDR3 is 15 amino acids long. The CDR3 loop is CASSSGDRGSQEQYF. The CDR3 nucleotides read TGCGCCAGCAGCTCCGGGGACAGGGGGTCACAAGAGCAGTACTTC.

The chain is built from TRBV27 and TRBJ1-6, with 8 bases that match TRBD1. V dropped 4 bases and J dropped 2; count of bases not matched to a gene: 1. The V gene's germline CDR1 is MNHEY and CDR2 SMNVEV (reference sequence). The CDR3 loop spans 15 amino acids. This chain's CDR3 is CASSWTGTYNSPLHF. In DNA, the CDR3 is TGTGCCAGCAGTTGGACAGGGACCTATAATTCACCCCTCCACTTT.

The rearrangement links TRBV5-1 to TRBJ1-1, with D possibly TRBD1 on 5 matching bases. The CDR3 is 15 amino acids. Trimming stripped 0 bases from V and 1 base from J, with 10 bases between. Germline V gene data show CDR1 as SGHRS and CDR2 as YFSETQ. The CDR3: CASSLDMQGNTEAFF. The CDR3, as DNA: TGCGCCAGCAGCTTGGATATGCAGGGGAACACTGAAGCTTTCTTT.

In its sample, this clone was seen once. CDR3 sequence (DNA): TGTGCCAGCACTTCAGAGGGGACAGTGCTGTACAATGAGCAGTTCTTC. It yields the protein CASTSEGTVLYNEQFF. V and J are TRBV28 and TRBJ2-1; the match to TRBD1 covers 7 bases. V lost 7 bases and J lost 4; bases outside the gene matches: 13. Germline assignment: CDR1 MDHEN and CDR2 SYDVKM. CDR3 length equals 16 residues.

The chain carries TRBV12-5 and TRBJ2-3; D is undetermined. Germline CDR1 and CDR2: LGHNT and FRNRAP. This CDR3 region has 14 residues. V was clipped by 2 bases and J by 2 bases, with 8 bases between them. The CDR3 DNA follows: TGTGCTAGTGGTTTGTCAACTTACACAGATACGCAGTATTTT. This gives the protein CASGLSTYTDTQYF. Full variable domain (remainder filled in from reference TRBV12-5 and TRBJ2-3): DARVTQTPRHKVTEMGQEVTMRCQPILGHNTVFWYRQTMMQGLELLAYFRNRAPLDDSGMPKDRFSAEMPDATLATLKIQPSEPRDSAVYFCASGLSTYTDTQYFGPGTRLTVL.

V and J are TRBV27 and TRBJ1-6, with D perhaps matching TRBD1 (5 bases). This CDR3 is built from 16 residues. Germline lookup yields CDR1 MNHEY and CDR2 SMNVEV (reference sequence). Trimming took 3 bases from V and 6 from J, leaving 15 bases between them. The CDR3 region is CASSFDRQGGNSPLHF. CDR3 nucleotides: TGTGCCAGCAGTTTTGATAGGCAGGGTGGTAATTCACCCCTCCACTTT.

The chain recombines TRBV15 with TRBJ2-7; 8 bases are shared with TRBD1. Trimming removed 8 bases from V and 4 bases from J; junction bases left unmatched: 22. This CDR3 is 18 amino acids long. Per the germline V gene, CDR1 is LNHNV and CDR2 is YYDKDF (reference sequence). The CDR3 DNA reads as TGTGCCACCCGGACTTATGTTCCAGGGGGCCCGGCAACTTACGAGCAGTACTTC. It specifies CATRTYVPGGPATYEQYF.

The V and J genes are TRBV2 and TRBJ2-3; 11 bases map to TRBD2. Losses at the gene ends were 9 bases for V and 5 bases for J; bases not matched to a gene: 7. The CDR3 length is 14 residues. Per the germline V gene, CDR1 is SNHLY and CDR2 is FYNNEI. This CDR3 is CASAGTSGLDTQYF. The CDR3 DNA is TGTGCCAGTGCCGGGACTAGCGGCTTAGATACGCAGTATTTT.

The rearrangement links TRBV14 to TRBJ1-4; perhaps TRBD1 as D (5 bases). The CDR3 runs 13 residues. V was clipped by 6 bases and J by 7 bases, with 12 bases between them. Germline assignment: CDR1 SGHDN and CDR2 FVKESK. In nucleotides, the CDR3 is TGTGCCAGCAGGAAACAGGATAGTGAAAAACTGTTTTTT. Its translation is CASRKQDSEKLFF.

The gene calls are TRBV28 and TRBJ1-5; TRBD1 matches at 11 bases. Germline V CDR1 and CDR2: MDHEN, SYDVKM. The CDR3 is 13 residues long. Unmatched junction bases numbered 2, after V lost 8 bases and J lost 5 bases. CDR3 DNA sequence: TGTGCCAGCGGGGGACAGGGGGATCAGCCCCAGCATTTT. Encoded protein: CASGGQGDQPQHF.

The chain joins TRBV14 to TRBJ2-3; the D is unclear. Germline V CDR1 and CDR2: SGHDN, FVKESK. Between the trimmed V and J ends, which lost 0 bases and 0 bases, there was a span of 10 bases. The CDR3 totals 16 residues. Here the CDR3 DNA reads TGTGCCAGCAGCCAAGAATTTCCCACTAGCACAGATACGCAGTATTTT. As protein: CASSQEFPTSTDTQYF.

This rearrangement joins TRBV11-2 to TRBJ1-2; 7 bases line up with TRBD1. J gave up 1 base and V 1 base, and 9 bases lay outside the gene matches. Germline CDR1 is SGHAT and CDR2 is FQNNGV. The CDR3 totals 17 residues. CDR3 region: CASSLGPRQGGNYGYTF. The CDR3 DNA follows: TGTGCCAGCAGCTTAGGGCCTCGACAGGGCGGTAACTATGGCTACACCTTC.

This chain joins TRBV9 and TRBJ1-2, with a weak D call TRBD1 (5 bases). CDR3 size: 12 residues. In germline, CDR1 is SGDLS, CDR2 YYNGEE. V lost 4 bases and J lost 8, with 12 bases in between. The CDR3 protein is CASSPRQSGYTF. The DNA for the CDR3 is TGTGCCAGCAGCCCCAGACAGAGCGGCTACACCTTC.

The J gene is TRBJ2-5, the V gene TRBV6-1; TRBD2 matches 7 bases. Germline V gene sequence: CDR1 MNHNS, CDR2 SASEGT. The V segment lost 6 bases and the J segment 5 bases; nucleotides outside the gene matches: 12. The CDR3 spans 15 residues. The CDR3 here is CASRDRRGVGETQYF. The CDR3 DNA reads TGTGCCAGCAGGGACCGTCGGGGGGTGGGGGAGACCCAGTACTTC.

Concerning this clone: The sample holds other DNA sequences that translate to the same CDR3. The rearrangement uses TRBV10-3 and TRBJ2-1, with TRBD2 identical over 13 bases. The CDR3 consists of 17 residues. Germline V gene sequence: CDR1 ENHRY, CDR2 SYGVKD. V lost 0 bases and J lost 1; bases outside the gene matches: 0. CDR3 sequence: CAISESTSGRSYNEQFF. For the CDR3, the DNA is TGTGCCATCAGTGAGTCGACTAGCGGGAGGTCCTACAATGAGCAGTTCTTC.

J is TRBJ2-1 and V is TRBV19, with TRBD2 matching over 10 bases. Germline lookup yields CDR1 LNHDA and CDR2 SQIVND (reference sequence). This CDR3 contains 14 residues. Trimming took 8 bases from V and 4 from J; bases not matched to a gene: 5. Here the CDR3 reads CASASGRVYNEQFF. CDR3 nucleotide sequence: TGTGCCAGTGCAAGCGGGAGGGTGTACAATGAGCAGTTCTTC.

The chain links TRBV28 to TRBJ2-7, with 8 positions matching TRBD2. The CDR3 has 17 residues. CDR1 and CDR2 (germline): MDHEN, SYDVKM. V lost 8 bases to trimming and J lost 0 bases; unmatched junction nucleotides: 15. The CDR3 DNA follows: TGTGCCAGCGAAACGCCCCCGGGCGGGGGGACCTCCTACGAGCAGTACTTC. Translated, it gives CASETPPGGGTSYEQYF.

The chain uses TRBV7-2 and TRBJ2-1; 7 bases align to TRBD1. V was clipped by 5 bases and J by 7 bases; unmatched bases: 11. Germline loops: CDR1 SGHTA, CDR2 FQGNSA. The CDR3 loop spans 15 amino acids. The CDR3 sequence: CASSPHRTGANEQFF. The CDR3 DNA is TGTGCCAGCAGCCCGCACAGGACAGGCGCAAATGAGCAGTTCTTC.

The chain joins TRBV7-9 to TRBJ2-3; 9 nucleotides line up with TRBD1. The germline V gene has CDR1 SEHNR and CDR2 FQNEAQ (reference sequence). V lost 1 base, J lost 4 bases, and 3 bases stayed unmatched. The CDR3 is made up of 15 amino acids. The CDR3 loop reads CASSLGDRAPDTQYF. For the CDR3, the DNA is TGTGCCAGCAGCTTAGGGGACAGGGCGCCAGATACGCAGTATTTT.

The gene calls are TRBV15 and TRBJ2-7; 10 nucleotides align to TRBD1. The germline V gene encodes CDR1 LNHNV and CDR2 YYDKDF (reference sequence). J was trimmed by 4 bases and V by 3 bases; bases with no gene match: 0. The CDR3 length is 13 residues. CDR3 sequence reads: CATSRDRGYEQYF. CDR3 nucleotides: TGTGCCACCAGCAGGGACAGGGGGTACGAGCAGTACTTC.

The chain recombines TRBV28 with TRBJ1-2; weak D call: TRBD1 (6 bases). This CDR3 comprises 14 residues. V was clipped by 6 bases and J by 4 bases, with 15 bases between them. Germline-derived CDR1 and CDR2 are MDHEN and SYDVKM. The DNA of the CDR3 is TGTGCCAGCAGCGTCGCCGGCAGGGGCTATGGCTACACCTTC. It codes for CASSVAGRGYGYTF.

The V and J genes are TRBV7-2 and TRBJ2-3; D gene ambiguous. The V end was cut by 5 bases, the J end by 4 bases, with 13 bases between. This CDR3 spans 14 amino acids. Germline V gene data show CDR1 as SGHTA and CDR2 as FQGNSA. The CDR3 nucleotides read TGTGCCAGCAGCCTAGGCCGGGTTGCAGATACGCAGTATTTT. Encoded protein: CASSLGRVADTQYF.

The chain links TRBV6-1 to TRBJ2-5; no reliable D call. The germline gives CDR1 MNHNS, CDR2 SASEGT. CDR3 size: 13 residues. V gave up 8 bases and J gave up 5 bases, with 15 bases separating them. The CDR3: CASFHSHSETQYF. The CDR3 DNA reads TGTGCCAGCTTTCACAGCCACTCGGAGACCCAGTACTTC.

V is TRBV10-3 and J is TRBJ2-7; TRBD2 agrees at 11 bases. CDR1 is ENHRY, CDR2 SYGVKD, per germline. V shed 3 bases, J shed 0 bases, and the junction held 10 bases outside the gene matches. This CDR3 is built from 18 residues. The CDR3 region is CAISDPGLAGRPSYEQYF. Written as DNA, the CDR3 is TGTGCCATCAGTGATCCCGGACTAGCGGGCCGTCCCTCCTACGAGCAGTACTTC.

This chain links TRBV9 with TRBJ2-2, with 7 bases fitting TRBD1. V was pared by 0 bases and J by 5 bases, with 1 base of the junction left unmatched. Germline assignment: CDR1 SGDLS and CDR2 YYNGEE. This CDR3 comprises 14 residues. CDR3 DNA sequence: TGTGCCAGCAGCGTAGACAGGGGTACCGGGGAGCTGTTTTTT. Its translation: CASSVDRGTGELFF. Combining the CDR3 with reference TRBV9 and TRBJ2-2 gives the whole variable domain DSGVTQTPKHLITATGQRVTLRCSPRSGDLSVYWYQQSLDQGLQFLIQYYNGEERAKGNILERFSAQQFPDLHSELNLSSLELGDSALYFCASSVDRGTGELFFGEGSRLTVL.

A single count supports this clone. V gene TRBV4-1 combines with J gene TRBJ2-3, with TRBD2 as a possible D gene (7 bases). Trimming stripped 5 bases from V and 0 bases from J, with 18 bases between. This CDR3 is built from 17 residues. Per the germline V gene, CDR1 is MGHRA and CDR2 is YSYEKL. The CDR3 DNA sequence: TGCGCCAGCAGCTGGGGGGCTAGCGGAGCCAGCACAGATACGCAGTATTTT. Amino acid sequence: CASSWGASGASTDTQYF.

The chain employs TRBV7-3 and TRBJ1-1; tentatively, D is TRBD1 (6 bases). CDR3 length: 14 residues. Per the germline V gene, CDR1 is SGHTA and CDR2 is FQGTGA. V was pared by 0 bases and J by 7 bases, with 12 bases between. CDR3 in amino acids: CASSLTQGSGEAFF. The CDR3, as DNA: TGTGCCAGCAGCTTAACCCAGGGGAGCGGTGAAGCTTTCTTT.